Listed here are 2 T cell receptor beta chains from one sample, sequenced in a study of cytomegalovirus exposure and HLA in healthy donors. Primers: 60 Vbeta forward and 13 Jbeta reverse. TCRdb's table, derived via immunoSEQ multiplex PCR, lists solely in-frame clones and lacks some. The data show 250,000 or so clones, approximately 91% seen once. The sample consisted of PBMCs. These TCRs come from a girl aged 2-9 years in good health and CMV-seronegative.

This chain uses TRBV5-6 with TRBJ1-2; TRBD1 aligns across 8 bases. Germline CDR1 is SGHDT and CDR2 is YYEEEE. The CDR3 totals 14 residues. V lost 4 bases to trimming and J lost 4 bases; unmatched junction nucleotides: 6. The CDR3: CASSQGQGTYGYTF. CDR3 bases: TGTGCCAGCAGCCAAGGACAGGGAACCTATGGCTACACCTTC.

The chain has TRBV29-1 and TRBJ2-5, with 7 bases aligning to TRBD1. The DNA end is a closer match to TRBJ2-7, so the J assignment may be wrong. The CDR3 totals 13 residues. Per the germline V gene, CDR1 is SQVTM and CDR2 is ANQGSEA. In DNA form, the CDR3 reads TGCAGCGTTGAACGGCAGGGGGTAGACGAGCAGTACTTC. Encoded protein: CSVERQGVDEQYF.